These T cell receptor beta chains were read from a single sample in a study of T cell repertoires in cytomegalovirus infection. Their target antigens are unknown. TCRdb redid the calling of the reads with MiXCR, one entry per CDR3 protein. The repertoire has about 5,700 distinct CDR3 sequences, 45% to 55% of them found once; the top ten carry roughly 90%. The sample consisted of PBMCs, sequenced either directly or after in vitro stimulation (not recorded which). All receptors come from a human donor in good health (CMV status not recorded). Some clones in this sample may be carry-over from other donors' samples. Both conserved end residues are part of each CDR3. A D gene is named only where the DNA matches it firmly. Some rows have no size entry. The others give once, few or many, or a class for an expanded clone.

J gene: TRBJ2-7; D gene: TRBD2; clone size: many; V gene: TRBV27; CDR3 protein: CASSFKAGGYEQYF; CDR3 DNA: TGTGCCAGCAGTTTTAAGGCGGGAGGCTACGAGCAGTACTTC
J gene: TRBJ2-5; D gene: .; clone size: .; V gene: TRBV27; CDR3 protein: CASSITWGPNLQETQYF; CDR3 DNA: TGTGCCAGCAGCATCACCTGGGGGCCCAATCTCCAAGAGACCCAGTACTTC
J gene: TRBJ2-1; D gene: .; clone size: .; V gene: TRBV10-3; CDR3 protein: CAIRQTNEQLF; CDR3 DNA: TGTGCCATCAGACAGACCAATGAGCAGTTATTC
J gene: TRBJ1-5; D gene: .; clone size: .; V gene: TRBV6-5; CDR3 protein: CASSMGPKNQPHHF; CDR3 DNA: TGTGCCAGCAGCATGGGACCTAAGAATCAGCCCCATCATTTT
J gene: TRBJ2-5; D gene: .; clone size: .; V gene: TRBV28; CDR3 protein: CASSPKETQYF; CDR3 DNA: TGTGCCAGCAGCCCCAAAGAGACCCAGTACTTC
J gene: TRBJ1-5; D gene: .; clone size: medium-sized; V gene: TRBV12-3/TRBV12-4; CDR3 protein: CASSQEGTRGPYNQPQHF; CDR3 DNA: TGTGCCAGCAGTCAGGAGGGGACCAGGGGTCCGTACAATCAGCCCCAGCATTTT
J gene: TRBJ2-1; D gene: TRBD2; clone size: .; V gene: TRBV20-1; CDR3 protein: CSASSSYGGAYNEQFF; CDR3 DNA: TGCAGTGCTAGTTCCTCCTACGGGGGGGCGTACAATGAGCAGTTCTTC
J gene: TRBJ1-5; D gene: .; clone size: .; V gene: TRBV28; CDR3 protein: CASRPKLYINQPHNF; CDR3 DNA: TGTGCCAGCAGGCCGAAACTCTATATCAATCAGCCCCATAATTTT
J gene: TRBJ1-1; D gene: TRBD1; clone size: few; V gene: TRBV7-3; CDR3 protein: CASSLETGGGTEAFF; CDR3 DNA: TGTGCCAGCAGCTTGGAGACAGGGGGCGGCACTGAAGCTTTCTTT
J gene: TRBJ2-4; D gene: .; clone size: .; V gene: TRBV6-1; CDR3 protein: CASRPRGGWGQKNIQYF; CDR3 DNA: TGTGCCAGCAGGCCTCGGGGTGGGTGGGGGCAGAAAAACATTCAGTACTTC
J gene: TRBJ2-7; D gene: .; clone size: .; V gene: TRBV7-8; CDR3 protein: CSIGWDTPVDEQYF; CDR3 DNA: TGTTCCATCGGCTGGGACACCCCTGTCGACGAGCAGTACTTC
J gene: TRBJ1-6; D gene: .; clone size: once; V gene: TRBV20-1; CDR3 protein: CSANRDPYNSPLHF; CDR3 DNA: TGCAGTGCCAACAGGGACCCCTATAATTCACCCCTCCACTTT
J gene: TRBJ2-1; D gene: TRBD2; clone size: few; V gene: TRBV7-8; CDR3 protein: CASSWTRSSYNEQFF; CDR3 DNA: TGTGCCAGCAGCTGGACTAGGAGCTCCTACAATGAGCAGTTCTTC
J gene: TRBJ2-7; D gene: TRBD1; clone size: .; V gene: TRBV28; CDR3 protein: CASSRQGVTYEQYF; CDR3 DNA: TGTGCCAGCAGTCGACAGGGGGTTACCTACGAGCAGTACTTC
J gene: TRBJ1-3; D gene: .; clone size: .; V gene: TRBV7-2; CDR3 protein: CARSYQKGVDSGNTIYF; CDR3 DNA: TGTGCCAGAAGCTACCAAAAGGGGGTCGACTCTGGAAACACCATATATTTT
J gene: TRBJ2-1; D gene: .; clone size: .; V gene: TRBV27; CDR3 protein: CDRSFYLAEQFF; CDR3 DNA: TGTGACCGCAGTTTCTACCTAGCTGAGCAGTTCTTC
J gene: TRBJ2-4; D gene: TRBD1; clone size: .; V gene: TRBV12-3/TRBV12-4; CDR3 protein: CASSFGDRVNIQYF; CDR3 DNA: TGTGCCAGCAGTTTCGGGGACAGGGTAAACATTCAGTACTTC
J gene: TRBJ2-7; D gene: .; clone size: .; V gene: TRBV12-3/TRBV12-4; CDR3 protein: CASSLDRPYEQYF; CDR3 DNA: TGTGCCAGCAGTTTAGACAGGCCCTACGAGCAGTACTTC
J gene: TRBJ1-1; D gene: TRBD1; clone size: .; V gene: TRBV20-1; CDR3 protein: CSARRTGMNTEAFF; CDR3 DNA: TGCAGTGCCAGGAGGACAGGGATGAACACTGAAGCTTTCTTT
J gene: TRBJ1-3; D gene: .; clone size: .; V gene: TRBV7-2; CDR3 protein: CASSPDGTLGTIYF; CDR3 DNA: TGTGCCAGCAGCCCCGACGGGACACTCGGCACCATATATTTT
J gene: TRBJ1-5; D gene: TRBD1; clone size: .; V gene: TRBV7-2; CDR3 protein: CASRHGTASHQPHHF; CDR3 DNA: TGTGCCAGCCGCCACGGGACAGCTAGCCATCAGCCCCATCATTTT
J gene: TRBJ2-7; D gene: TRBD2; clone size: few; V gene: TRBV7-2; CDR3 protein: CASSLASGGWGEQYF; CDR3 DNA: TGTGCCAGCAGCTTAGCCTCGGGGGGATGGGGCGAGCAGTACTTC
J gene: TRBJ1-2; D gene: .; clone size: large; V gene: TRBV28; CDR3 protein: CASSTPGTLSVRYGYTF; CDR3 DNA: TGTGCCAGCAGTACACCCGGGACATTAAGCGTTAGATATGGCTACACCTTC